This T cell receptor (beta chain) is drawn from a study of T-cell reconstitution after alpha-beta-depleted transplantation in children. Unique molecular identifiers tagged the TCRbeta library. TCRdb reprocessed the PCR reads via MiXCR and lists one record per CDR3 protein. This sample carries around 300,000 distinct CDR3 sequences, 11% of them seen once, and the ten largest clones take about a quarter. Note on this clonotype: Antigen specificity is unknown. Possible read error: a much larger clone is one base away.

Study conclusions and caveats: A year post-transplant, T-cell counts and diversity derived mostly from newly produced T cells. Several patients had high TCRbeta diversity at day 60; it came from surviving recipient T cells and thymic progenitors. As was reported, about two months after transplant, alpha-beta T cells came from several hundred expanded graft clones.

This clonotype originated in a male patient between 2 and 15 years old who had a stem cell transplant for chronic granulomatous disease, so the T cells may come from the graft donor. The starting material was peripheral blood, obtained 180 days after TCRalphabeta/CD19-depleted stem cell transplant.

The CDR3 DNA is TGTGCCGGCAGTTTGAGGCTACTCAATGAGCAGTTCTTC. Its protein is CAGSLRLLNEQFF. This chain links TRBV12-3 or TRBV12-4 with TRBJ2-1; no firm D call. The CDR3 totals 13 residues.